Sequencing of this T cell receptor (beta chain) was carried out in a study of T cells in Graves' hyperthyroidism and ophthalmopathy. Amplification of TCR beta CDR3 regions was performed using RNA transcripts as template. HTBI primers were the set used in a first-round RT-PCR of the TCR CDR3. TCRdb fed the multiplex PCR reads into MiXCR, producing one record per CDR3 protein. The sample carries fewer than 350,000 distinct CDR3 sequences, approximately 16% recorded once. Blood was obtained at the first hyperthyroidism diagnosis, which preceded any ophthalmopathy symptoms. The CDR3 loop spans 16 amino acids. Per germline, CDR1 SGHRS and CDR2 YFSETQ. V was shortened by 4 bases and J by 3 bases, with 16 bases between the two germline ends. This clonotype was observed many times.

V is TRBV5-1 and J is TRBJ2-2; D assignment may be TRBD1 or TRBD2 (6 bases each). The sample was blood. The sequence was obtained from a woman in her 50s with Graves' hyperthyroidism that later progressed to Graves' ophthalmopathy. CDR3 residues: CASSPEGGTYTGELFF. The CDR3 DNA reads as TGCGCCAGCAGCCCGGAGGGGGGCACCTACACCGGGGAGCTGTTTTTT.